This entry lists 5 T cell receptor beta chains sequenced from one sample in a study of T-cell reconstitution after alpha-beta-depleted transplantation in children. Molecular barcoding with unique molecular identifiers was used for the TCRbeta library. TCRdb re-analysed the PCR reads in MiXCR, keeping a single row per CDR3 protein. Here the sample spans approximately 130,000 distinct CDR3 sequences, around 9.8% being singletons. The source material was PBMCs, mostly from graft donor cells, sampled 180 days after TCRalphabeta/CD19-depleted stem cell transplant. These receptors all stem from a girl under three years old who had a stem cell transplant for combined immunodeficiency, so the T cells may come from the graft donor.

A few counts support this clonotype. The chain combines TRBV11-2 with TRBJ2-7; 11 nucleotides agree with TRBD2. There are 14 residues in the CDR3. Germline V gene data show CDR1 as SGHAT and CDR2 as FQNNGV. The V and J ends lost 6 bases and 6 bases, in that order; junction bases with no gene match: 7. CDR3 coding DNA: TGTGCCAGCAGGCTACTAGCGGGAGCAATCGAGCAGTACTTC. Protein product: CASRLLAGAIEQYF.

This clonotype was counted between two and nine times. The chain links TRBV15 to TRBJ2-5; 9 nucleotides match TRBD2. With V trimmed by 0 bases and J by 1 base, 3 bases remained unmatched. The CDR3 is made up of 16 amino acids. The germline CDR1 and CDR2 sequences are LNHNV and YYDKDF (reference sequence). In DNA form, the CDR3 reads TGTGCCACCAGCAGAGACATAGCGGGAGTCCAAGAGACCCAGTACTTC. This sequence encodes CATSRDIAGVQETQYF.

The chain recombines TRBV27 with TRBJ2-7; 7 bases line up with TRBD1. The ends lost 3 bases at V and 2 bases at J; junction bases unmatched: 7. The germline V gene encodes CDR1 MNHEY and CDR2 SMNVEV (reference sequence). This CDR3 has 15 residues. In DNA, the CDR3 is TGTGCCAGCAGTTTTGACAGGGAAAGGACCTACGAGCAGTACTTC. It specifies CASSFDRERTYEQYF.

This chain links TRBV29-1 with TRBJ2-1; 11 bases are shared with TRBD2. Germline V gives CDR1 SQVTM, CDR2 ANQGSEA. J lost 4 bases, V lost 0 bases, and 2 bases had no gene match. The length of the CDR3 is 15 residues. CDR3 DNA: TGCAGCGTTGAAGAGGGACTAGCGGCTTACAATGAGCAGTTCTTC. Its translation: CSVEEGLAAYNEQFF.

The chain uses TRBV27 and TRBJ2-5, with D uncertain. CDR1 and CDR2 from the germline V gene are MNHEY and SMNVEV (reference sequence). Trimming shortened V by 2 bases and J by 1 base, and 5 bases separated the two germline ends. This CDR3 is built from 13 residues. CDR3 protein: CASSLAPQETQYF. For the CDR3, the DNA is TGTGCCAGCAGTTTAGCCCCCCAAGAGACCCAGTACTTC.